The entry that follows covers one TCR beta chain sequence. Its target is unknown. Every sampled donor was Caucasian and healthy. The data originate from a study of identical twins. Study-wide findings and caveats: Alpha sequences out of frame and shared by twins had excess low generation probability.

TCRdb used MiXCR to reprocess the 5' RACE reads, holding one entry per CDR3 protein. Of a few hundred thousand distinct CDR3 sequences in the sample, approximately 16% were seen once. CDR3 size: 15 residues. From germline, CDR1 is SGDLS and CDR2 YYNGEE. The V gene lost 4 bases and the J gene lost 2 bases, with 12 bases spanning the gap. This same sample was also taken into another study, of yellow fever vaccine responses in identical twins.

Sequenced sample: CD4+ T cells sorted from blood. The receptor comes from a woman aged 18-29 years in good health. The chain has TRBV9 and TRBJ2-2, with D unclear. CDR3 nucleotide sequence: TGTGCCAGCAGCACCCGGACGGAAAACACCGGGGAGCTGTTTTTT. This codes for CASSTRTENTGELFF.